What follows describes a single T cell receptor (beta chain). Its target is unknown. One end of the junction varies from germline; a read error may be responsible. Sequencing was performed with immunoSEQ multiplex PCR; in TCRdb, only in-frame clones are kept and a portion is missing. The sample shows roughly 150,000 clones, roughly 86% of them seen only once. Germline CDR1 is PRHDT and CDR2 is FYEKMQ (reference sequence). CDR3 size: 14 residues. This entry is derived from a study of cytomegalovirus exposure and HLA in healthy donors. General study findings and limits: Most sequenced TCRs were rare (though some public TCRs occurred in many donors).

The sequenced sample was PBMCs. This receptor was taken from a man younger than 35 in good health and CMV-seropositive. V and J are TRBV13 and TRBJ2-5; the D gene is possibly TRBD1 (5 bases). The CDR3: CASRLAGSEETQYF. The CDR3 DNA sequence: TGTGCCAGCAGATTAGCAGGGTCAGAAGAGACCCAGTACTTC.